This is a list of T cell receptor beta chains from one sample in a study of blood T cell repertoires in COVID-19. Repertoires were generated with immunoSEQ multiplex PCR, while TCRdb's copy carries only in-frame clones and drops some. The profile shows 150,000 or so clones, about 90% of them singletons. The sample consisted of PBMCs or T cells enriched from blood (not recorded which). The receptors shown here come from a woman between 45 and 65 years old who had recovered from COVID-19. Each CDR3 is given with its conserved first and last residue. Fields, in order: V gene, D gene, J gene, clone size, CDR3 protein, CDR3 DNA. The D gene is left open where the match is weak. Clone size is given for some rows only: seen once, a few or many times, or a class if the clone is expanded.

>TRBV6-5|.|TRBJ1-6|few
CASSLSGLKSPLHF
TGTGCCAGCAGTTTGTCGGGACTCAAATCACCCCTCCACTTT
>TRBV15|.|TRBJ1-3|.
CATSRDHALLGNTIYF
TGTGCCACCAGCAGAGATCATGCACTACTTGGAAACACCATATATTTT
>TRBV5-1|.|TRBJ2-7|.
CASSLGPVFGIGDEQYF
TGCGCCAGCAGCTTAGGTCCTGTATTTGGGATCGGGGACGAGCAGTACTTC
>TRBV29-1|.|TRBJ1-2|.
CSVVTAAASSNYGYTF
TGCAGCGTTGTAACGGCAGCGGCTTCGTCTAACTATGGCTACACCTTC
>TRBV3-1/TRBV3-2|TRBD2|TRBJ2-1|few
CASSLGGSGRAGEQFF
TGTGCCAGCAGCCTAGGAGGCAGCGGGAGGGCCGGTGAGCAGTTCTTC
>TRBV28|.|TRBJ2-7|.
CAAGEGEMGYEQYF
TGTGCCGCAGGGGAGGGAGAGATGGGCTACGAGCAGTACTTC
>TRBV6-2/TRBV6-3|.|TRBJ1-2|.
CASSIRDYGYTF
TGTGCCAGCAGTATTCGAGACTATGGCTACACCTTC
>TRBV5-1|TRBD1|TRBJ1-3|.
CASSFSGMSGTGRSGNTIYF
TGCGCCAGCAGCTTCAGTGGCATGTCCGGGACAGGACGCTCTGGAAACACCATATATTTT
>TRBV19|.|TRBJ2-7|.
CASSRDNTYEQYF
TGTGCCAGTAGTCGGGACAACACCTACGAGCAGTACTTC
>TRBV5-1|TRBD1|TRBJ2-2|.
CASSGTGRTGELFF
TGCGCCAGCAGCGGGACAGGGAGGACCGGGGAGCTGTTTTTT
>TRBV2|TRBD1|TRBJ1-2|few
CASGKDRAYGYTF
TGTGCCAGCGGGAAGGACAGGGCCTATGGCTACACCTTC
>TRBV2|.|TRBJ1-5|.
CASSSEGVGIGSNQPQHF
TGTGCCAGCAGCAGTGAAGGGGTCGGTATAGGGAGCAATCAGCCCCAGCATTTT
>TRBV6-5|TRBD1|TRBJ2-5|.
CASSYSGTGVRETQYF
TGTGCCAGCAGTTACTCGGGGACAGGGGTACGTGAGACCCAGTACTTC
>TRBV3-1/TRBV3-2|TRBD1|TRBJ2-7|.
CASSLKVGQGAHEQYF
TGTGCCAGCAGCTTGAAGGTGGGACAGGGGGCCCACGAGCAGTACTTC
>TRBV7-6|.|TRBJ1-5|.
CASSSGSWGNQPQHF
TGTGCCAGCAGCTCGGGGTCATGGGGCAATCAGCCCCAGCATTTT